This T cell receptor (beta chain) derives from a study of blood T cell repertoires in COVID-19. Study information: Whether acute or convalescent, the COVID-19 samples came from the United States, Italy and Spain.

Trimming pared 2 bases from V and 8 bases from J, leaving 12 bases between. Germline CDR1 and CDR2: MNHNY and SVGAGI (reference sequence). CDR3 size: 13 residues. Original data processing: Researchers report that nucleated cell counts were estimated from reference gene primer amplification. Using immunoSEQ multiplex PCR, the repertoire was profiled, and TCRdb retains in-frame clones only, with some absent. V, J and clone size are those of that table, while D and trimming were read from the DNA. The sample comprises 200,000 to 250,000 clones, 70% to 90% of which are singletons, and approximately 5.1% rests with the top ten.

The sample consisted of peripheral blood. This TCR was sampled from a man aged 50-59 years with COVID-19, enrolled during active disease. The gene calls are TRBV6-6 and TRBJ1-2, with no clear D. CDR3 DNA: TGTGCCAGCAGTTACGCCGGGGTCGGAGGCTACACCTTC. The encoded protein is CASSYAGVGGYTF.